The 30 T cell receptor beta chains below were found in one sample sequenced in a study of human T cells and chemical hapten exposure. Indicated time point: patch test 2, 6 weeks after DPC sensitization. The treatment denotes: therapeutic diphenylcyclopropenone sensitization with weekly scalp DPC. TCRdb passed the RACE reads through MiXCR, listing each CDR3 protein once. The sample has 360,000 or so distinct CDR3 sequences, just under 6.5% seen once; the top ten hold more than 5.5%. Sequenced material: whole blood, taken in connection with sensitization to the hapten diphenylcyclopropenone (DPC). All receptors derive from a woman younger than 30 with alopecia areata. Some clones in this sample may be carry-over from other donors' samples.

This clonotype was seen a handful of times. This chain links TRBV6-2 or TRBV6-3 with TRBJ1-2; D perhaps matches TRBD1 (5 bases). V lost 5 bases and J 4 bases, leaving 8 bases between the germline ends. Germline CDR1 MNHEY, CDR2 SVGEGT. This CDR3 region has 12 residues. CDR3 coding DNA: TGTGCCAGCAGTAGGGGCCTCTATGGCTACACCTTC. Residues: CASSRGLYGYTF.

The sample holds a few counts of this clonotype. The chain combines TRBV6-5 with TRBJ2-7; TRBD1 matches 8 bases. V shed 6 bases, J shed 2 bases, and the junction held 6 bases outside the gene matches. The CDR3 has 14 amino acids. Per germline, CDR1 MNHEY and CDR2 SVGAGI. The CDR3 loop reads CASRGGQVAYEQYF. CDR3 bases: TGTGCCAGCAGGGGGGGACAGGTCGCCTACGAGCAGTACTTC.

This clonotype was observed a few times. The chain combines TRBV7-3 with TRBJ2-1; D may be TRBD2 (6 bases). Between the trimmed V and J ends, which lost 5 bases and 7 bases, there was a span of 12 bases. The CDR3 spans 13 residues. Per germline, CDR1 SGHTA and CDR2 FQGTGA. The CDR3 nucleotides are TGTGCCAGCAGCCGGGCTCGGGGGAATGAGCAGTTCTTC. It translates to CASSRARGNEQFF.

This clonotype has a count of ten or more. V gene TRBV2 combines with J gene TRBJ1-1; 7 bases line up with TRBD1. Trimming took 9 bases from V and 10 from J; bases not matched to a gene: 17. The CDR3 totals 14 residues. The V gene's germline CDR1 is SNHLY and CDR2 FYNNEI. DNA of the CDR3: TGTGCCAGTGACAGGGTGGGTCCCCGGATCGGAGCTTTCTTT. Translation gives CASDRVGPRIGAFF.

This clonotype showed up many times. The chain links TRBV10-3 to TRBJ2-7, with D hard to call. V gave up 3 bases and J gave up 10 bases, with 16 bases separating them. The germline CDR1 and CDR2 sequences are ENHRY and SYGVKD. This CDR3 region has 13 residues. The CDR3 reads CAISERPDGYQYF. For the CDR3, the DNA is TGTGCCATCAGTGAACGCCCCGACGGTTATCAGTACTTC.

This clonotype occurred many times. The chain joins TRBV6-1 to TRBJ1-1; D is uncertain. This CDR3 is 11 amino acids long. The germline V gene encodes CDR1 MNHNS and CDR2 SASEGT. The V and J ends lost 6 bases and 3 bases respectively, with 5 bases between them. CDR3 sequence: CASREYTEAFF. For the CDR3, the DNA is TGTGCCAGCAGGGAGTACACTGAAGCTTTCTTT.

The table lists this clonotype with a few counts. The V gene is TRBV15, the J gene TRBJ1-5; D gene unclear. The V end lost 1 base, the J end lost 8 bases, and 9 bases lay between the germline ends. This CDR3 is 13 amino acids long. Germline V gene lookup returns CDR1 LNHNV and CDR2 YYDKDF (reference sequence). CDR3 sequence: CATSRGGSEPQHF. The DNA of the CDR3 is TGTGCCACCAGCAGAGGAGGGTCGGAGCCCCAGCATTTT.

For the CDR3, the DNA is TGTGCCAGCAGCAAAGATGACGGTCCGGGACAAATTAACACTGAAGCTTTCTTT. The encoded protein is CASSKDDGPGQINTEAFF. J is TRBJ1-1 and V is TRBV21-1; TRBD1 is taken as the D call from the table, unchecked against the DNA. TRBV21-1 is described as a pseudogene. CDR3 size: 18 residues.

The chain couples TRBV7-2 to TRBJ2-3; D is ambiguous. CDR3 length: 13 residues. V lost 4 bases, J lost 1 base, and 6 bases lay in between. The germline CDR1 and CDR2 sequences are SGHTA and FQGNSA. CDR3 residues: CASSYDGTDTQYF. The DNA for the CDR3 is TGTGCCAGCAGCTACGATGGCACAGATACGCAGTATTTT. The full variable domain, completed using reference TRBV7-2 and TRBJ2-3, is GAGVSQSPSNKVTEKGKDVELRCDPISGHTALYWYRQSLGQGLEFLIYFQGNSAPDKSGLPSDRFSAERTGGSVSTLTIQRTQQEDSAVYLCASSYDGTDTQYFGPGTRLTVL.

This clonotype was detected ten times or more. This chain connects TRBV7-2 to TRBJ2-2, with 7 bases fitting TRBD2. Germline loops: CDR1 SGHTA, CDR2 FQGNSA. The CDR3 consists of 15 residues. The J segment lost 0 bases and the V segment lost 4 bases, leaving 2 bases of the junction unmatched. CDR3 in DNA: TGTGCCAGCAGCTACCGGGGGGCGAACACCGGGGAGCTGTTTTTT. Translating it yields CASSYRGANTGELFF.

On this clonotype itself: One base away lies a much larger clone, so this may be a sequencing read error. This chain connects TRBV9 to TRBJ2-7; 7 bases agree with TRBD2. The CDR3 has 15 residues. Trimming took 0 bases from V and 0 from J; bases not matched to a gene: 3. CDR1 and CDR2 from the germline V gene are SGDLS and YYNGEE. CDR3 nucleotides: TGTGCCAGCAGCGTAGGGGCTAGCGGCTCCTACGAGCAGTACTTC. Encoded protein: CASSVGASGSYEQYF.

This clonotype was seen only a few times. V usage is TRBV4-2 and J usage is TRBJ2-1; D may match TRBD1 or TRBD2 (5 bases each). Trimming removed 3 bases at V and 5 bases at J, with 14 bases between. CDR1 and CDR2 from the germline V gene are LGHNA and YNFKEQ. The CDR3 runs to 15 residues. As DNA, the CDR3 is TGTGCCAGCAGCCAGAGTCGGGGCACCCACAATGAGCAGTTCTTC. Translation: CASSQSRGTHNEQFF.

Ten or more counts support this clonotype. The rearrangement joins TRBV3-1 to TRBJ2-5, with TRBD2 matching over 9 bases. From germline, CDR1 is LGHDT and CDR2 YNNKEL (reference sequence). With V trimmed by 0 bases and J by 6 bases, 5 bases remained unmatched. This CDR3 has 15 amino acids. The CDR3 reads CASSQDAGGRQTQYF. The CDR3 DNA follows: TGTGCCAGCAGCCAAGACGCGGGGGGGAGGCAGACCCAGTACTTC.

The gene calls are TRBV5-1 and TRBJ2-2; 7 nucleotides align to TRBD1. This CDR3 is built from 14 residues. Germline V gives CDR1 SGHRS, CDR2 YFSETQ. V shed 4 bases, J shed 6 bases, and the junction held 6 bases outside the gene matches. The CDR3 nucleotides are TGCGCCAGCAGCCCGACAGGGAAGGCCGGGGAGCTGTTTTTT. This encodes CASSPTGKAGELFF.

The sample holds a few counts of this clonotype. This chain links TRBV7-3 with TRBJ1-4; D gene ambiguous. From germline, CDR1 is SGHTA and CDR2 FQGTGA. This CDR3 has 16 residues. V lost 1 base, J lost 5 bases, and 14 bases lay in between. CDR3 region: CASSLRRMGSNEKLFF. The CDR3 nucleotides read TGTGCCAGCAGCTTAAGGAGAATGGGATCGAATGAAAAACTGTTTTTT.

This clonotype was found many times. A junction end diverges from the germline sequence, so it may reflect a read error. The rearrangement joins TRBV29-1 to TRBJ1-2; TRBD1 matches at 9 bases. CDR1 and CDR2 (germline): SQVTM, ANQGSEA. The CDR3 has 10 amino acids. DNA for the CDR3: TGCAGCGTTGGGCAGGGACAGGGCTCCTTC. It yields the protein CSVGQGQGSF.

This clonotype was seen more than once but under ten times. CDR3 in DNA: TGTGCCAGCAGCCGACTAGCGGGGGGTTCGAACACCGGGGAGCTGTTTTTT. Translating gives CASSRLAGGSNTGELFF. The rearrangement joins TRBV25-1 to TRBJ2-2; 13 positions agree with TRBD2. Trimming removed 6 bases from V and 0 bases from J; junction bases left unmatched: 4. Germline values: CDR1 MGHDK, CDR2 SYGVNS. There are 17 residues in the CDR3.

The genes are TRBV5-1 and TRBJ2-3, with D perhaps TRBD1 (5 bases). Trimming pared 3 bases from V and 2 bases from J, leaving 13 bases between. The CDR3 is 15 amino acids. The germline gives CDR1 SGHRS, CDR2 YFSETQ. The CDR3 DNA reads TGCGCCAGCAGCTCGGACGGACACTTCACAGATACGCAGTATTTT. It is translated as CASSSDGHFTDTQYF.

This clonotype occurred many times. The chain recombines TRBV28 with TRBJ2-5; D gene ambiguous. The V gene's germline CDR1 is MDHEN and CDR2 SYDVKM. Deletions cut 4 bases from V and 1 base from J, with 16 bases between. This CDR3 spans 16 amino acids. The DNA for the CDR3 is TGTGCCAGCAGTTCCGATCGGACCGCCACCCAAGAGACCCAGTACTTC. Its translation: CASSSDRTATQETQYF.

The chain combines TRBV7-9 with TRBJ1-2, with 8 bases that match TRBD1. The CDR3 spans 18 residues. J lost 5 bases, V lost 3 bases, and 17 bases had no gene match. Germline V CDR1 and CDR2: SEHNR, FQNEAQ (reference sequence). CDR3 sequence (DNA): TGTGCCAGCAGCTTTCAAAGCTACAGTACAGGGGGGAAGTATGGCTACACCTTC. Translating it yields CASSFQSYSTGGKYGYTF.

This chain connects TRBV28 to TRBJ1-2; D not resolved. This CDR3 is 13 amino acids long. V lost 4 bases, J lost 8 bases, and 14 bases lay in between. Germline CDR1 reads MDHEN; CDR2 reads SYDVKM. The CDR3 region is CASSSTPKNGYTF. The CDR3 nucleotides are TGTGCCAGCAGTTCGACACCGAAAAACGGCTACACCTTC.

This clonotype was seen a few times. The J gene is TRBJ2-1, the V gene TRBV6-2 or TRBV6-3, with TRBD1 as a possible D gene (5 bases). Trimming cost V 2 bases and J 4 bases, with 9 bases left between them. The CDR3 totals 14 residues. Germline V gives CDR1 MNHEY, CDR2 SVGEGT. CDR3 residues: CASSYGAVYNEQFF. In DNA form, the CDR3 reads TGTGCCAGCAGTTACGGGGCAGTATACAATGAGCAGTTCTTC.

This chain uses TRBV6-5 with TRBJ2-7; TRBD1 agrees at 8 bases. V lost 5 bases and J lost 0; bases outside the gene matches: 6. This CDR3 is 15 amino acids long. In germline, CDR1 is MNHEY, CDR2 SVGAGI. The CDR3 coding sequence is TGTGCCAGCAGTCCCGGACAGGGTTACTCCTACGAGCAGTACTTC. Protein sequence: CASSPGQGYSYEQYF.

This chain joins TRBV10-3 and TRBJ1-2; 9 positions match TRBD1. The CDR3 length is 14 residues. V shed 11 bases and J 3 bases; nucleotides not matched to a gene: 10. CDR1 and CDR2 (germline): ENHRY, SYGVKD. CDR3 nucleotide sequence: TGTGCCGCGCACCCGGGACAGGGAGACTATGGCTACACCTTC. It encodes CAAHPGQGDYGYTF.

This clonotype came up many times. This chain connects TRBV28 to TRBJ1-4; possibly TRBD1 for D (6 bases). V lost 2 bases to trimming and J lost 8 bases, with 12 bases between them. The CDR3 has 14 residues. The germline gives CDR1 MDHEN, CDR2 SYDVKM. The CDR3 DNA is TGTGCCAGCAGTTTAATTAACAGGGACGAAAAACTGTTTTTT. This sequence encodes CASSLINRDEKLFF. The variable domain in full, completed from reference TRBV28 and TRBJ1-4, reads DVKVTQSSRYLVKRTGEKVFLECVQDMDHENMFWYRQDPGLGLRLIYFSYDVKMKEKGDIPEGYSVSREKKERFSLILESASTNQTSMYLCASSLINRDEKLFFGSGTQLSVL.

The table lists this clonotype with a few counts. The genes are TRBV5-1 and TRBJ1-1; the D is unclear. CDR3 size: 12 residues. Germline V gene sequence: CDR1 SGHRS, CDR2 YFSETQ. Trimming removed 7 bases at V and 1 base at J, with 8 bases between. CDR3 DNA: TGCGCCAGCCGCCAATCGAACACTGAAGCTTTCTTT. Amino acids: CASRQSNTEAFF.

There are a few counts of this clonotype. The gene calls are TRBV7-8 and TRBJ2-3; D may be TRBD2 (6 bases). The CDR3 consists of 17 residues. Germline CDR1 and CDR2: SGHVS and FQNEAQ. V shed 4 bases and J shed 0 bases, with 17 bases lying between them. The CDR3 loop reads CASSSEGSGPSTDTQYF. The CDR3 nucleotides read TGTGCCAGCAGCTCAGAGGGGAGCGGGCCGAGCACAGATACGCAGTATTTT.

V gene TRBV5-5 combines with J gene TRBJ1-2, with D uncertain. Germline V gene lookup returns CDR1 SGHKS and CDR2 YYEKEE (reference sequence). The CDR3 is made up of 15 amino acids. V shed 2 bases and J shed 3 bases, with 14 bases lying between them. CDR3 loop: CASSLVLQPDYGYTF. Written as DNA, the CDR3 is TGTGCCAGCAGCTTAGTCTTACAGCCGGACTATGGCTACACCTTC.

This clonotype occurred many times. The CDR3, as DNA: TGTGCCAGCAGTTCAGCGACCCGGAACACTGAAGCTTTCTTT. As protein: CASSSATRNTEAFF. The chain employs TRBV6-5 and TRBJ1-1; no firm D call. V was cut by 4 bases and J by 1 base, with 10 bases left in between. The CDR3 extends over 14 amino acids. The germline gives CDR1 MNHEY, CDR2 SVGAGI.

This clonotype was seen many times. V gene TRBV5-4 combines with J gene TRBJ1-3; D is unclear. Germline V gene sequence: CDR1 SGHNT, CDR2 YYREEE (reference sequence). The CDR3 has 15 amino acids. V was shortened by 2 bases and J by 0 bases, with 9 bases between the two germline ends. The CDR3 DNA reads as TGTGCCAGCAGCTTTTTGGGGAACTCTGGAAACACCATATATTTT. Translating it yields CASSFLGNSGNTIYF.